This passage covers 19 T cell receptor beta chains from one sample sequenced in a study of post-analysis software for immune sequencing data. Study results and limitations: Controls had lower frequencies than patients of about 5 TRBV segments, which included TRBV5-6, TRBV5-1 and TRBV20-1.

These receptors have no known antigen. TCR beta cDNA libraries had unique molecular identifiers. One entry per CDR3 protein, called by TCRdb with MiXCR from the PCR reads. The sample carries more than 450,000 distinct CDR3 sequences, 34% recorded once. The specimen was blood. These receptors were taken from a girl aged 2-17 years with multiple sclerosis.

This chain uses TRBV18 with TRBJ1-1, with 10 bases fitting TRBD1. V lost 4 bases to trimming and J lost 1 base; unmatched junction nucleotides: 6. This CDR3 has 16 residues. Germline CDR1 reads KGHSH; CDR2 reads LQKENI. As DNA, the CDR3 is TGTGCCAGCTCACGGGGACAGGGGAGTTCGAACACTGAAGCTTTCTTT. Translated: CASSRGQGSSNTEAFF.

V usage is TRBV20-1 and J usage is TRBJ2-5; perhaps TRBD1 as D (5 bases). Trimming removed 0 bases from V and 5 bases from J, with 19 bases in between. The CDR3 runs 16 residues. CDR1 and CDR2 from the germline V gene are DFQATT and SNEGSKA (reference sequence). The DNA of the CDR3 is TGCAGTGCTAGAGATCCCCTACCGGGCAGGGTTGAGACCCAGTACTTC. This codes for CSARDPLPGRVETQYF.

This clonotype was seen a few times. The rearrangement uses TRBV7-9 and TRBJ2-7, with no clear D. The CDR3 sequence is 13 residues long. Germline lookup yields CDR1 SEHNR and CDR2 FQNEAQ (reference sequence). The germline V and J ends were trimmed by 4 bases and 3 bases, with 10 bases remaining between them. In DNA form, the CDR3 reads TGTGCCAGCAGCTCGGGCTCATACTACGAGCAGTACTTC. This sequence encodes CASSSGSYYEQYF.

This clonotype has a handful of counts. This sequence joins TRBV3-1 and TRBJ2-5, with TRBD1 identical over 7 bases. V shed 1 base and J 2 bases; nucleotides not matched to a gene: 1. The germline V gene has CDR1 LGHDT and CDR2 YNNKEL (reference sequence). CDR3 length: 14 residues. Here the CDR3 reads CASSQGDRQETQYF. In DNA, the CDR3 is TGTGCCAGCAGCCAAGGGGACAGACAAGAGACCCAGTACTTC.

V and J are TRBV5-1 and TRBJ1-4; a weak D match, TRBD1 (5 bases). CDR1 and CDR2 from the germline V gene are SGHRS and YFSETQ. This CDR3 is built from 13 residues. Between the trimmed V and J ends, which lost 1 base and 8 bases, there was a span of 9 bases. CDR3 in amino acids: CASSLSGDEKLFF. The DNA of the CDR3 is TGCGCCAGCAGCTTGTCGGGGGACGAAAAACTGTTTTTT. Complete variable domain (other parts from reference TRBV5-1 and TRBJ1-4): KAGVTQTPRYLIKTRGQQVTLSCSPISGHRSVSWYQQTPGQGLQFLFEYFSETQRNKGNFPGRFSGRQFSNSRSEMNVSTLELGDSALYLCASSLSGDEKLFFGSGTQLSVL.

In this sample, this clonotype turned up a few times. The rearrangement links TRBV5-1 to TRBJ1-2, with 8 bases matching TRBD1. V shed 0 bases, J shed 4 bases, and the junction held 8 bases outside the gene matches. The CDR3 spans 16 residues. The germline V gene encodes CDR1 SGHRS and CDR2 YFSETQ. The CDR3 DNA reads TGCGCCAGCAGCTTGGCGACAGGGGTATTCCTCTATGGCTACACCTTC. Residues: CASSLATGVFLYGYTF.

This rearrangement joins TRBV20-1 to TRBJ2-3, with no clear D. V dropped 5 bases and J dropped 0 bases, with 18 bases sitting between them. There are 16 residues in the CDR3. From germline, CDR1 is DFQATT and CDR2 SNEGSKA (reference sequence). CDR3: CSAERPDLASTDTQYF. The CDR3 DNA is TGCAGTGCTGAACGACCCGACCTCGCCAGCACAGATACGCAGTATTTT.

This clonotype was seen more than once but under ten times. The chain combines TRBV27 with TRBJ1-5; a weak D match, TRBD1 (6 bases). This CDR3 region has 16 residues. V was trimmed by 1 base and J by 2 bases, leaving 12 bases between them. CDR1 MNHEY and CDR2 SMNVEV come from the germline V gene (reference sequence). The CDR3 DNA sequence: TGTGCCAGCAGTTTATGGGCAGGGGATCGCAATCAGCCCCAGCATTTT. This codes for CASSLWAGDRNQPQHF.

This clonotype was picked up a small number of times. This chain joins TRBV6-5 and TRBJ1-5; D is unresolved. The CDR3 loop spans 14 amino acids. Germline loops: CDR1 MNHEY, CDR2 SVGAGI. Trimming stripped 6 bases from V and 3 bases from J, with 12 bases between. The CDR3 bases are TGTGCCAGCAGCCGAGATTCGAACAATCAGCCCCAGCATTTT. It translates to CASSRDSNNQPQHF.

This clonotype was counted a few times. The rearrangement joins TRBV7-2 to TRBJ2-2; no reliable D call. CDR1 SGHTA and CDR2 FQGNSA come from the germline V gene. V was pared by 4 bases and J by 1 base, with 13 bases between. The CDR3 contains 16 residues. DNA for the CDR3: TGTGCCAGCAGCTCCTTGACGGCGCGGAACACCGGGGAGCTGTTTTTT. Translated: CASSSLTARNTGELFF.

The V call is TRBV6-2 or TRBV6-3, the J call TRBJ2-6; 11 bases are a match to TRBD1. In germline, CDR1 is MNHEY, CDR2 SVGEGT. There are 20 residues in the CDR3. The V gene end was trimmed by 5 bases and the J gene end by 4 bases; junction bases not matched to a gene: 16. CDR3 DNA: TGTGCCAGCAGTCAGCTCCTATCGGACAGGGGGCTGGCAGGGGCCAACGTCCTGACTTTC. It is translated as CASSQLLSDRGLAGANVLTF.

CDR3 region: CASTSRLAQETQYF. The DNA for the CDR3 is TGTGCCAGCACAAGTAGGCTGGCCCAAGAGACCCAGTACTTC. The V and J genes are TRBV12-3 or TRBV12-4 and TRBJ2-5; D gene ambiguous. The CDR3 runs 14 residues. Trimming took 7 bases from V and 1 from J, leaving 13 bases between them.

This CDR3 reads CASRGAGGDTQYF. CDR3 nucleotide sequence: TGTGCCAGCCGAGGAGCAGGGGGAGATACGCAGTATTTT. The chain is built from TRBV2 and TRBJ2-3, with 7 bases identical to TRBD1. V lost 8 bases and J lost 5; bases outside the gene matches: 7. The CDR3 has 13 residues. Germline loops: CDR1 SNHLY, CDR2 FYNNEI.

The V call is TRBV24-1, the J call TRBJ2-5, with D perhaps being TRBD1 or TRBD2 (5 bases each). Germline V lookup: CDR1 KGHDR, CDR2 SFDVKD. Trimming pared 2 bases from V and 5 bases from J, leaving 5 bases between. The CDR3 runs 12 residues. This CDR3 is CATSDWGETQYF. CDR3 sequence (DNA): TGTGCCACCAGTGATTGGGGGGAGACCCAGTACTTC.

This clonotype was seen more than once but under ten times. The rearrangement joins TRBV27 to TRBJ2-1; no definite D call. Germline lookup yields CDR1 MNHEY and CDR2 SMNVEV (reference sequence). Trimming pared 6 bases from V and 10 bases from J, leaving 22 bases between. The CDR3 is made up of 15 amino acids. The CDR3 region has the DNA TGTGCCAGCAGGGGCACATTCAATCAGGTTGGGGAGCAGTTCTTC. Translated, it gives CASRGTFNQVGEQFF.

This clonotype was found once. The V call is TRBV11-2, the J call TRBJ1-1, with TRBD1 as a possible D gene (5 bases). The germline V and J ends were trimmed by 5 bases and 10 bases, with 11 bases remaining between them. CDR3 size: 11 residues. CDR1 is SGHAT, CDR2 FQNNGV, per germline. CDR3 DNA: TGTGCCAGCAGCGAGCGGGGCAGAGCTTTCTTT. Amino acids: CASSERGRAFF.

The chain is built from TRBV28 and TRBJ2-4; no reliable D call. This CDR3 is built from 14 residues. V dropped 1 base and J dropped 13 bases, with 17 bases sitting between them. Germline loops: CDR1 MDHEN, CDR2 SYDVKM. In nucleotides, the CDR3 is TGTGCCAGCAGTTTATTTTCCCCGCGGCAAACCCAGTACTTC. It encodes CASSLFSPRQTQYF.

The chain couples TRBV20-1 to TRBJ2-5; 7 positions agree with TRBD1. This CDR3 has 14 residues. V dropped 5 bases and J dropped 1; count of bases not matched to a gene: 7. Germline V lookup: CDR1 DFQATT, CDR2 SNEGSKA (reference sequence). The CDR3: CSAVLGTAQETQYF. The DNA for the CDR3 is TGCAGTGCTGTACTAGGGACAGCCCAAGAGACCCAGTACTTC.

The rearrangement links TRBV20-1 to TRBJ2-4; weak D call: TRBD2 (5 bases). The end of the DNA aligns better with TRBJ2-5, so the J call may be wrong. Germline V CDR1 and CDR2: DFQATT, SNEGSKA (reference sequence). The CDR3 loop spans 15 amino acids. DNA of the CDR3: TGCAGTGCTAGAAAGGCGACTAACGGGCAAGAGACCCAGTACTTC. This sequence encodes CSARKATNGQETQYF.